These 32 T cell receptor beta chains were all obtained from the same sample, sequenced in a study of chemoradiotherapy in HPV16-positive cancers (dated 2022 in TCRdb). Library preparation employed the immunoSEQ multiplex PCR assay. TCRdb's version of the immuneACCESS table is confined to in-frame rearrangements and falls short of the full clone set. An unresolved V gene accounts for under half of the shortfall where checked; the remainder is of unknown origin. The sample table shows approximately 1,800 clones, and approximately 95% are seen once. The top ten constitute around 2.4% of the sample. Sequences were derived from tumor tissue, sampled from a patient who underwent chemoradiotherapy. These receptor sequences come from a human donor with HPV-associated anogenital cancer.

The V and J genes are TRBV30 and TRBJ1-1; D possibly corresponds to TRBD1 (5 bases). CDR1 GTSNPN and CDR2 SVGIG come from the germline V gene (reference sequence). Deletions cut 0 bases from V and 0 bases from J, with 14 bases between. The CDR3 consists of 16 residues. CDR3 nucleotide sequence: TGTGCCTGGAGTGTCGGCGGGGGGTCTATGAACACTGAAGCTTTCTTT. Protein: CAWSVGGGSMNTEAFF.

The CDR3 spells CSVGGDVRSYGYTF. The DNA of the CDR3 is TGCAGCGTTGGCGGCGACGTGAGGTCCTATGGCTACACCTTC. The rearrangement links TRBV29-1 to TRBJ1-2; D gene ambiguous. The CDR3 sequence is 14 residues long. V was shortened by 4 bases and J by 4 bases, with 16 bases between the two germline ends. The germline V gene has CDR1 SQVTM and CDR2 ANQGSEA.

The chain employs TRBV4-2 and TRBJ2-7; D is possibly TRBD1 or TRBD2 (5 bases each). V dropped 1 base and J dropped 0 bases, with 10 bases sitting between them. The CDR3 runs to 15 residues. CDR1 is LGHNA, CDR2 YNFKEQ, per germline. CDR3 DNA sequence: TGTGCCAGCAGCCAAGGAGGGACGGACTCCTACGAGCAGTACTTC. Its protein is CASSQGGTDSYEQYF.

The V and J genes are TRBV2 and TRBJ2-3; D unresolved. Germline V CDR1 and CDR2: SNHLY, FYNNEI. The CDR3 runs 14 residues. V was shortened by 6 bases and J by 2 bases, with 12 bases between the two germline ends. CDR3: CASSDGLLTDTQYF. DNA of the CDR3: TGTGCCAGCAGCGACGGCCTTCTCACAGATACGCAGTATTTT.

J is TRBJ1-1 and V is TRBV28; D ambiguous. Trimming removed 5 bases from V and 6 bases from J, with 13 bases in between. In germline, CDR1 is MDHEN, CDR2 SYDVKM. The CDR3 spans 13 residues. The CDR3 protein is CASSPAWLAEAFF. CDR3 in DNA: TGTGCCAGCAGTCCAGCGTGGCTTGCTGAAGCTTTCTTT.

V is TRBV7-9 and J is TRBJ2-2; no reliable D call. From germline, CDR1 is SEHNR and CDR2 FQNEAQ (reference sequence). Between the trimmed V and J ends, which lost 5 bases and 4 bases, there was a span of 17 bases. This CDR3 spans 16 amino acids. For the CDR3, the DNA is TGTGCCAGCAGCCCAGATGGAGTCCGTAGCACCGGGGAGCTGTTTTTT. Its translation is CASSPDGVRSTGELFF. The whole variable domain, remainder taken from reference TRBV7-9 and TRBJ2-2, is DTGVSQNPRHKITKRGQNVTFRCDPISEHNRLYWYRQTLGQGPEFLTYFQNEAQLEKSRLLSDRFSAERPKGSFSTLEIQRTEQGDSAMYLCASSPDGVRSTGELFFGEGSRLTVL.

J is TRBJ1-2 and V is TRBV6-5; the match to TRBD1 covers 7 bases. The V gene's germline CDR1 is MNHEY and CDR2 SVGAGI. The CDR3 consists of 15 residues. Trimming at V came to 6 bases and at J to 8 bases, leaving 15 bases not matched to a gene. The CDR3 protein is CASRPAFGQVGGYTF. In DNA, the CDR3 is TGTGCCAGCAGACCTGCCTTCGGACAGGTGGGCGGCTACACCTTC.

CDR3 DNA: TGTGCCTGGAGTTGGGTACATACCTATGGCTACACCTTC. It specifies CAWSWVHTYGYTF. V and J are TRBV30 and TRBJ1-2; no clear D gene. The CDR3 runs 13 residues. The germline CDR1 and CDR2 sequences are GTSNPN and SVGIG (reference sequence). V lost 2 bases and J 4 bases, leaving 11 bases between the germline ends.

This chain links TRBV4-3 with TRBJ2-5, with 11 bases that match TRBD1. Germline V CDR1 and CDR2: LGHNA, YSLEER. The V segment lost 1 base and the J segment 4 bases; nucleotides outside the gene matches: 5. CDR3 length: 16 residues. The CDR3 DNA reads as TGCGCCAGCAGCCAAGCCCGAGGACAGGGGGCAGAGACCCAGTACTTC. Its protein product is CASSQARGQGAETQYF.

This clone was seen only once. The rearrangement links TRBV5-1 to TRBJ1-1, with D unclear. The CDR3 sequence is 20 residues long. Germline lookup yields CDR1 SGHRS and CDR2 YFSETQ. The V end lost 4 bases, the J end lost 7 bases, and 35 bases lay between the germline ends. CDR3 DNA: TGCGCCAGCAGCGTATCCACTCCTACGAATCAGGATCCGGTCCTACTTGAAGCTTTCTTT. Translation gives CASSVSTPTNQDPVLLEAFF. Full variable domain (remainder filled in from reference TRBV5-1 and TRBJ1-1): KAGVTQTPRYLIKTRGQQVTLSCSPISGHRSVSWYQQTPGQGLQFLFEYFSETQRNKGNFPGRFSGRQFSNSRSEMNVSTLELGDSALYLCASSVSTPTNQDPVLLEAFFGQGTRLTVV.

This chain uses TRBV15 with TRBJ2-7; D perhaps matches TRBD2 (6 bases). V lost 8 bases and J 7 bases, leaving 30 bases between the germline ends. The CDR3 is made up of 17 amino acids. CDR1 and CDR2 (germline): LNHNV, YYDKDF (reference sequence). CDR3 sequence (DNA): TGTGCCACCCGCCGTGGTCAGGCCGGGGGTGTTGCTAGAGAGCAGTACTTC. Residues: CATRRGQAGGVAREQYF.

J is TRBJ1-2 and V is TRBV2, with D unclear. The V and J ends lost 7 bases and 8 bases respectively, with 14 bases between them. Germline CDR1 reads SNHLY; CDR2 reads FYNNEI. This CDR3 region has 12 residues. For the CDR3, the DNA is TGTGCCAGCACCGGACGTTTATGGGGCTACACCTTC. The encoded protein is CASTGRLWGYTF.

The chain recombines TRBV9 with TRBJ1-6; D remains ambiguous. The CDR3 length is 14 residues. Looked up from germline, CDR1 is SGDLS and CDR2 is YYNGEE. V was shortened by 3 bases and J by 9 bases, with 13 bases between the two germline ends. For the CDR3, the DNA is TGTGCCAGCAGCGGAGGGATGATGGGTTCACCCCTCCACTTT. It specifies CASSGGMMGSPLHF.

This sequence joins TRBV6-5 and TRBJ1-4, with D possibly TRBD1 on 6 matching bases. CDR1 and CDR2 from the germline V gene are MNHEY and SVGAGI. The CDR3 has 15 amino acids. V lost 5 bases and J lost 4, with 14 bases in between. The CDR3 region is CASSAQGNLNEKLFF. The CDR3 DNA reads as TGTGCCAGCAGTGCGCAGGGGAACCTTAATGAAAAACTGTTTTTT.

In regard to this clone: Relative to the germline gene, one junction end is altered; a read error may explain this. J is TRBJ1-1 and V is TRBV18; 7 positions match TRBD1. Germline values: CDR1 KGHSH, CDR2 LQKENI. This CDR3 has 13 residues. CDR3 bases: TGTGCCAGCTCCCCACCCGGAGGGGGCAAAGCTTTCTTT. Protein sequence: CASSPPGGGKAFF.

J is TRBJ2-3 and V is TRBV19, with TRBD1 matching over 8 bases. The CDR3 is 20 amino acids. CDR1 and CDR2 from the germline V gene are LNHDA and SQIVND (reference sequence). V shed 6 bases, J shed 0 bases, and the junction held 20 bases outside the gene matches. CDR3 residues: CASSGPIDRGQHPSTDTQYF. CDR3 nucleotide sequence: TGTGCCAGTAGCGGCCCTATAGACAGGGGCCAACACCCTAGCACAGATACGCAGTATTTT.

The chain carries TRBV9 and TRBJ2-1; 8 bases map to TRBD1. V lost 3 bases and J lost 0; bases outside the gene matches: 2. Per the germline V gene, CDR1 is SGDLS and CDR2 is YYNGEE. The CDR3 has 15 amino acids. The CDR3 DNA reads TGTGCCAGCAGCGCCGGACAGGGCTCCTACAATGAGCAGTTCTTC. Translating gives CASSAGQGSYNEQFF.

This chain joins TRBV4-2 and TRBJ2-5; 9 bases align to TRBD2. Trimming cost V 0 bases and J 2 bases; bases outside gene matches: 1. Germline V gene sequence: CDR1 LGHNA, CDR2 YNFKEQ. The CDR3 is 15 amino acids. The CDR3 coding sequence is TGTGCCAGCAGCCAAGAGCGGGGGGGTCAAGAGACCCAGTACTTC. The encoded protein is CASSQERGGQETQYF.

This clone showed up just once. The chain has TRBV6-4 and TRBJ1-1, with D uncertain. Trimming took 3 bases from V and 4 from J, leaving 9 bases between them. The CDR3 totals 13 residues. CDR1 and CDR2 (germline): MRHNA, SNTAGT. CDR3 protein: CASSEREATEAFF. The CDR3, as DNA: TGTGCCAGCAGTGAAAGGGAGGCCACTGAAGCTTTCTTT.

The CDR3 bases are TGTGCCAGCAGTTTTGTGCCTTTCCGCGAGCAGTACTTC. Translated, it gives CASSFVPFREQYF. The V gene is TRBV28, the J gene TRBJ2-7; no firm D call. In germline, CDR1 is MDHEN, CDR2 SYDVKM. With 3 bases removed from V and 6 bases from J, the gap between germline ends came to 12 bases. The CDR3 sequence is 13 residues long.

The rearrangement uses TRBV11-2 and TRBJ2-3, with 10 bases identical to TRBD1. The CDR3 loop spans 16 amino acids. The germline CDR1 and CDR2 sequences are SGHAT and FQNNGV. V was pared by 1 base and J by 6 bases, with 7 bases of the junction left unmatched. CDR3 in DNA: TGTGCCAGCAGCTTAGGTGGGACAGGGGTAGCCGATACGCAGTATTTT. Translating it yields CASSLGGTGVADTQYF.

The J gene is TRBJ2-1, the V gene TRBV5-1, with 7 bases matching TRBD2. Germline lookup yields CDR1 SGHRS and CDR2 YFSETQ. The CDR3 is 14 residues long. The V segment lost 7 bases and the J segment 6 bases; nucleotides outside the gene matches: 10. The CDR3 coding sequence is TGCGCCAGCCGGGGTAGCGGGCCCCGCAATGAGCAGTTCTTC. It specifies CASRGSGPRNEQFF.

This rearrangement joins TRBV23-1 to TRBJ2-5; D unresolved. TRBV23-1 is recorded as an ORF, its role being uncertain. The CDR3 consists of 11 residues. V was trimmed by 4 bases and J by 1 base, leaving 1 base between them. The CDR3 bases are TGCGCCAGCAGTCCCCAAGAGACCCAGTACTTC. This gives the protein CASSPQETQYF.

The CDR3 DNA follows: TGTGCCAGTAGTATAGATCTGAATGAGCAGTTCTTC. Protein sequence: CASSIDLNEQFF. The V and J genes are TRBV19 and TRBJ2-1, with D unclear. This CDR3 has 12 amino acids. The germline V gene encodes CDR1 LNHDA and CDR2 SQIVND (reference sequence). Trimming pared 0 bases from V and 7 bases from J, leaving 4 bases between.

V and J are TRBV27 and TRBJ2-1, with TRBD2 as a possible D gene (6 bases). This CDR3 has 16 amino acids. V was trimmed by 6 bases and J by 0 bases, leaving 15 bases between them. Per the germline V gene, CDR1 is MNHEY and CDR2 is SMNVEV (reference sequence). The CDR3 loop is CASSPSLAPSYNEQFF. In nucleotides, the CDR3 is TGTGCCAGCAGCCCCTCCCTAGCGCCCTCCTACAATGAGCAGTTCTTC.

The chain has TRBV6-1 and TRBJ2-7, with D tentatively TRBD2 (6 bases). This CDR3 has 15 residues. V lost 6 bases and J 1 base, leaving 16 bases between the germline ends. Germline values: CDR1 MNHNS, CDR2 SASEGT. This chain's CDR3 is CASRGLASDSYEQYF. The CDR3 DNA follows: TGTGCCAGCAGGGGACTGGCTTCCGATTCCTACGAGCAGTACTTC.

The chain is built from TRBV9 and TRBJ1-3, with D perhaps matching TRBD1 (5 bases). The CDR3 loop spans 13 amino acids. Germline V gene sequence: CDR1 SGDLS, CDR2 YYNGEE. Trimming took off 2 bases at V and 3 bases at J, with 6 bases between the two ends. CDR3 bases: TGTGCCAGCAGCGTGGGGGTTGGAAACACCATATATTTT. Translated, it gives CASSVGVGNTIYF. Full variable domain (missing parts from reference TRBV9 and TRBJ1-3): DSGVTQTPKHLITATGQRVTLRCSPRSGDLSVYWYQQSLDQGLQFLIQYYNGEERAKGNILERFSAQQFPDLHSELNLSSLELGDSALYFCASSVGVGNTIYFGEGSWLTVV.

The chain joins TRBV5-1 to TRBJ1-2; TRBD1 aligns across 8 bases. The junction had 10 bases not matched to a gene; V was cut back by 7 bases and J by 8 bases. Germline-derived CDR1 and CDR2 are SGHRS and YFSETQ. The CDR3 length is 13 residues. For the CDR3, the DNA is TGCGCCAGCGCGGGACAGGATTTTGGAGGCTACACCTTC. Encoded protein: CASAGQDFGGYTF. The variable domain in full, with the rest retrieved from reference TRBV5-1 and TRBJ1-2, is KAGVTQTPRYLIKTRGQQVTLSCSPISGHRSVSWYQQTPGQGLQFLFEYFSETQRNKGNFPGRFSGRQFSNSRSEMNVSTLELGDSALYLCASAGQDFGGYTFGSGTRLTVV.

The V call is TRBV6-5, the J call TRBJ1-1, with a weak D call TRBD1 (5 bases). V was cut by 6 bases and J by 2 bases, with 10 bases left in between. Germline CDR1 is MNHEY and CDR2 is SVGAGI. The CDR3 runs to 13 residues. The DNA of the CDR3 is TGTGCCAGCAGCGGGACGGTAAACACTGAAGCTTTCTTT. This codes for CASSGTVNTEAFF.

The V and J genes are TRBV18 and TRBJ2-7; possibly TRBD2 for D (6 bases). This CDR3 has 14 amino acids. The germline gives CDR1 KGHSH, CDR2 LQKENI. The V and J ends lost 4 bases and 2 bases respectively, with 12 bases between them. The chain's CDR3 is CASSRGAATYEQYF. The CDR3 DNA follows: TGTGCCAGCTCACGCGGGGCAGCTACCTACGAGCAGTACTTC.

The chain couples TRBV7-9 to TRBJ2-5; possibly TRBD1 for D (6 bases). This CDR3 contains 15 residues. Germline CDR1 and CDR2: SEHNR and FQNEAQ (reference sequence). Trimming cost V 5 bases and J 1 base, with 14 bases left between them. CDR3 DNA: TGTGCCAGCAGCCGCGCACAGGGCCCCCAAGAGACCCAGTACTTC. This translates into CASSRAQGPQETQYF.

The chain joins TRBV19 to TRBJ1-5; maybe TRBD1 (6 bases). Germline-derived CDR1 and CDR2 are LNHDA and SQIVND (reference sequence). Trimming removed 6 bases from V and 6 bases from J, with 15 bases in between. This CDR3 spans 14 amino acids. CDR3 in DNA: TGTGCCAGTAGGGCAGGCGTCAGGGGTCAGCCCCAGCATTTT. It codes for CASRAGVRGQPQHF.